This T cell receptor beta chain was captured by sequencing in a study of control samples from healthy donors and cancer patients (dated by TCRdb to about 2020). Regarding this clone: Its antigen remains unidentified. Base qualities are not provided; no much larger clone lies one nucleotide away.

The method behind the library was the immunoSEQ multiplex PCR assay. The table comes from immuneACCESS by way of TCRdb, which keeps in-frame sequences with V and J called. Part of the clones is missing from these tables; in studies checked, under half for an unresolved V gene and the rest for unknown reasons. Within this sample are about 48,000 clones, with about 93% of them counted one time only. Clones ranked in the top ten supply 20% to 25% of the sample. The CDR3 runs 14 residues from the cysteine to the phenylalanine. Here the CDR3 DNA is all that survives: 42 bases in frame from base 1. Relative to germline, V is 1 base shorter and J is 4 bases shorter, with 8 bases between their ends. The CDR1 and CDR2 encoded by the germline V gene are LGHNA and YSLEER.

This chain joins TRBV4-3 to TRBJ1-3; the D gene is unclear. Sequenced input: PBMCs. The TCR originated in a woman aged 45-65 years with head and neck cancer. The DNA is TGCGCCAGCAGCCAAGTGGGTTTCGGAAACACCATATATTTT. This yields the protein CASSQVGFGNTIYF.